This T cell receptor (beta chain) appears in the sequencing data of a study of CD39 and CD103 CD8 tumor-infiltrating T cells (dated by TCRdb to the late 2010s). Regarding the study in general: Repertoire comparisons were shown for an HPV-positive HNSCC, an HPV-negative HNSCC, an ovarian cancer and a melanoma patient. Repertoires of CD8 TIL subsets defined by CD103 and CD39 were compared with peripheral memory CD8 T cells by TCRbeta CDR3 deep sequencing.

Paper-wide results and their limitations: Compared with DN and SP CD8 TILs and with blood memory CD8 T cells, DP CD8 TILs appeared more oligoclonal, with the top 30 clonotypes covering roughly 55-90%. Clonotypes from DP TILs were seldom detected in blood or uninvolved lymph node, while clonotypes from DN TILs overlapped to a large extent with peripheral memory CD8 repertoires.

In the case of this clone: What this receptor recognizes is not known. There are no base qualities to consult, and no much larger clone falls within one base.

From roughly 10,000 to 100,000 sorted cells per subset, genomic DNA was extracted using the DNeasy Blood and Tissue Kit. The immunoSEQ service sequenced and mapped the TCRbeta V-J or V-D-J regions, with coverage above 9x for each sample. As for how the authors treated the data: Analysis was limited to productive rearrangements exported from the immunoSEQ Analyzer platform, and clonality was evaluated on the 500 most abundant clones. Repertoire overlap between populations was quantified with the Morisita-Horn similarity index and the Jaccard index. Morisita-Horn similarity between CD8 T-cell subset TCR repertoires was measured in 6 or 7 cancer patients. TCRdb re-hosts the immuneACCESS table, in-frame sequences only. Its copies lack some clones; in the studies checked, an unresolved V gene accounts for under half of them, and the cause for the rest is not known. The D gene and trimming were derived from the DNA, and the V and J assignments and clone size from that table. The sample contains more than 800 clones, under 40% of them found a single time. 18% of the sample lies in the top ten.

Compared with germline, V lacks 1 base and J lacks 6 bases; bases without a gene match: 8. There are 15 amino acids in the CDR3, from cysteine to phenylalanine inclusive. The sequence is cut down to CDR3 DNA, 45 bases in frame from base 1. The germline V gene (reference sequence) provides CDR1 SEHNR and CDR2 FQNEAQ. No therapy was being received by patients at the time of sample collection, although prior treatments had ranged from chemotherapy, radiotherapy, surgery and immunotherapy to none. Thawed cells were enriched for T lymphocytes with a negative-selection kit, adding EpCAM beads for tumor-infiltrating lymphocytes. For the CD8 TIL subsets, CD3+CD4-CD8+CD45RA- cells were FACS-sorted and divided into DN, SP and DP based on their expression of CD39 and CD103. Tumor specimens were cut into small pieces, digested for 1 h with hyaluronidase, collagenase and DNase, then filtered, enriched over Ficoll and cryopreserved. On a FACSAria II, each population was sorted to approximately 99% purity, and the resulting cell pellets were frozen for TCR sequencing with no culture step.

The material sequenced was CD39- CD103- CD8+ T cells sorted from the tumor. Taken with the paper, the label for cell subset or site translates to: CD103-CD39- double-negative CD45RA- CD8 T cells. This clonotype originated in a human donor with melanoma. Here the chain combines TRBV7-9 and TRBJ1-2; 7 bases in the junction line up with TRBD1. For the CDR3, the sequence is CASSLEWQGENGYTF. DNA sequence: TGTGCCAGCAGCTTAGAGTGGCAGGGGGAGAATGGCTACACCTTC.